The entry below describes one T cell receptor beta chain. Judged by its sample share, this clone qualifies as hyperexpanded (1% or more). Its antigen is not yet known. No much larger clone exists at a distance of one base, and base qualities are not known. The data belong to a study of T cells in localized non-small cell lung cancer (dated by TCRdb to 2018 to 2020). Turning to the overall study: The study examined T cell repertoires in roughly 240 patients with early-stage NSCLC and compared tumors with uninvolved tumor-adjacent lungs. The cohort was made up of approximately 250 treatment-naive NSCLC patients whose localized lung tumors had been resected. NSCLC patients had a mean age of approximately 66 years, and fewer than 150 were male and more than 90 female. Findings and caveats that apply to the study as a whole: Because multi-region tumor sequencing was not done, intratumor heterogeneity could not be ruled out. Because the study design was exploratory, TCR variables were selected using unadjusted p-values without false-discovery rate correction. Uninvolved tumor-adjacent lung showed the highest T cell clonality, higher than tumor, which suggests more focused antigenic responses in the uninvolved tumor-adjacent lung. A median of approximately 57 of the top 100 tumor clones were detected in paired uninvolved adjacent lung, and 28 of these tumor clones were also found among the top 100 clones of the paired uninvolved adjacent lung. Higher blood T cell density associated with longer overall survival, while higher adjacent-lung clonality associated with shorter survival.

CDR1 LNHDA and CDR2 SQIVND were looked up in the germline V gene (reference sequence). From the cysteine up to the phenylalanine, the CDR3 has a length of 13 residues. The DNA shown is the 39-base CDR3, in frame from base 1. Trimming costs V 5 bases and J 10 bases, and their ends lie 16 bases apart. At diagnosis, tumor, uninvolved tumor-adjacent lung and peripheral blood were collected and then preserved as a mix of FFPE and fresh-frozen material. The immunoSEQ Assay was used to sequence TCR beta CDR3 regions from DNA. The original methods were these. To compute T cell density, TCR beta template counts were normalized to usable DNA, which was estimated by amplifying housekeeping genes. Using the preseqR package, richness was estimated by extrapolating to 120,000 templates for tissue samples and 400,000 templates for PBMC samples. Clonality was defined as one minus Pielou's evenness. Tissue-enriched TCRs were identified by differential abundance testing using productive amino-acid clonotypes, minimum total count 5 and alpha 0.1. Repertoire overlap between compartments was quantified with the Jaccard Index and Morisita Overlap Index. GLIPH grouped TCR beta CDR3s together with public tetramer-defined viral CDR3s, and a viral motif had to include at least three viral sequences and show V-gene enrichment. TCRdb holds this immuneACCESS table with in-frame rearrangements only. Some clones are missing; in checked studies, unresolved V genes explain under half, and the rest has no known cause. That table is the source of V, J and clone size, and D and trimming were worked out from the DNA. The sample table holds 3,000 or so clones, of which over 20% were seen once. The ten largest make up around 12% of the sample.

The chain is made from TRBV19 and TRBJ2-3; TRBD2 might be the D gene, on 5 matching bases. The sequenced sample was lung tumor tissue, obtained before any cancer treatment. This clonotype was obtained from a male donor aged 60 or older with stage II lung adenocarcinoma. The DNA sequence follows: TGTGCCAGTAGTTCCAAACTAGAATCGGCGCAGTATTTT. Its translation is CASSSKLESAQYF.